The T cell receptor (beta chain) under discussion was sequenced for a study of blood T cell repertoires in COVID-19 (dated by TCRdb to about 2020). Concerning the study at large: Samples covering the acute and convalescent phases of COVID-19 were provided by collaborators in the United States, Italy and Spain. The prospective study material was composed of cDNA or gDNA derived from T cells, B-cell-depleted T cells, or PBMCs. Deeply sampled blood TCRbeta repertoires from subjects exposed to, actively infected with, or recovered from COVID-19 were included in the dataset. The repertoires were made available in a free public database intended to serve as a resource for research on the immune response to SARS-CoV-2. Samples were obtained from the ongoing ImmuneRACE study (first 160 participants) and from about 1,300 subjects provided by 6 global collaborators. Sample metadata almost always included a de-identified subject ID, COVID-19 status, age in years and sex. Where available, HLA class I and class II types were obtained from metadata supplied by the sample provider rather than from assay-based typing. Points the paper makes about the study in general: Clinical and demographic metadata were provided uncurated, with the amount varying by source and participant.

At one collaborating source in Seattle, patients were enrolled during active infection and were followed longitudinally through the course of disease. The collaborating institutions used their own protocols to collect whole blood in K2EDTA tubes. For TCRbeta analysis, collaborators shipped samples as frozen whole blood, isolated PBMCs, or DNA extracted from either of those sample types. Spanning cysteine to phenylalanine, the CDR3 consists of 13 amino acids. Just CDR3 DNA is preserved here, 39 bases in frame from base 1. CDR1 and CDR2 are drawn from the germline V gene: MNHEY, SVGAGI. V and J lose 2 bases and 4 bases, and a span of 8 bases separates them. On this clone itself: Its cognate antigen has yet to be identified. Base qualities are not recorded, but no much larger clone differs from it by a single base.

The immunoSEQ Assay, a bias-controlled multiplex PCR, was used to amplify TCRbeta CDR3 regions from genomic DNA. As for how the authors treated the data: The number of nucleated cells in each sample was estimated by amplification of reference gene primers within the assay. To quantify the absolute abundance of each unique TCRbeta CDR3 rearrangement, sequence reads were collapsed and filtered. For each sample, productive Simpson clonality was calculated by taking the square root of Simpson's diversity index across productive rearrangements. Here the immuneACCESS table is served through TCRdb, limited to in-frame sequences with V and J called. Missing clones are a known gap in these copies; in checked studies unresolved V genes cover under half, and the rest lacks a known reason. V, J and clone size are those of that table, while D and trimming were read from the DNA. This sample comprises 250,000 to 350,000 clones, roughly 84% of them detected only once. The top ten clonotypes cover 0.87% of the sample.

This TCR was sampled from a human donor with COVID-19, enrolled during active disease. The donor label of this sample is uncertain. The chain employs TRBV6-5 and TRBJ1-2, with a weak D call of TRBD1 (5 bases match). Specimen: peripheral blood. The bases read TGTGCCAGCAGTTACAGGGGCTTCTATGGCTACACCTTC. Translated, this gives CASSYRGFYGYTF.